Listed below are T cell receptor beta chains from one sample, sequenced in a study of cytomegalovirus exposure and HLA in healthy donors. Sequencing was performed with immunoSEQ multiplex PCR; in TCRdb, only in-frame clones are kept and a portion is missing. The sample lists over 120,000 clones, 65% to 85% occurring once. Sequenced input: PBMCs. The receptors were sampled from a man aged 45-60 years in good health and CMV-seronegative. Both conserved end residues are part of each CDR3. The D gene is left open where the match is weak. Clone size is not always given. Where it is, it says once, few, many or a class for expanded clones.

CDR3aa: CATASGVAGAYEQYF; CDR3nt: TGTGCCACCGCTTCCGGAGTAGCGGGGGCTTACGAGCAGTACTTC; abundance: .; v_gene: TRBV19; j_gene: TRBJ2-7; d_gene: TRBD2
CDR3aa: CASSLGLAGATPQYF; CDR3nt: TGTGCCAGCAGCTTGGGACTAGCGGGGGCGACCCCCCAGTATTTT; abundance: .; v_gene: TRBV7-2; j_gene: TRBJ2-3; d_gene: TRBD2
CDR3aa: CASSWGQRDYEQYF; CDR3nt: TGTGCCAGCTCATGGGGACAGAGAGACTACGAGCAGTACTTC; abundance: few; v_gene: TRBV18; j_gene: TRBJ2-7; d_gene: TRBD1
CDR3aa: CASSLYRGSNEKLFF; CDR3nt: TGTGCCAGCAGCCTCTACAGGGGTTCTAATGAAAAACTGTTTTTT; abundance: .; v_gene: TRBV13; j_gene: TRBJ1-4; d_gene: TRBD1
CDR3aa: CASSSQGFGSSPLHF; CDR3nt: TGTGCCAGCAGTTCTCAGGGTTTCGGTAGTTCACCCCTCCACTTT; abundance: .; v_gene: TRBV28; j_gene: TRBJ1-6; d_gene: .
CDR3aa: CAWSRVLAGDTQYF; CDR3nt: TGTGCCTGGAGTAGGGTTTTAGCGGGGGATACGCAGTATTTT; abundance: .; v_gene: TRBV30; j_gene: TRBJ2-3; d_gene: TRBD2
CDR3aa: CASSFEAGRETQYF; CDR3nt: TGTGCCAGCAGCTTCGAGGCGGGTCGGGAGACCCAGTACTTC; abundance: .; v_gene: TRBV7-2; j_gene: TRBJ2-5; d_gene: .
CDR3aa: CASSGGGTGFRPQHF; CDR3nt: TGTGCCAGCAGCGGGGGCGGGACAGGGTTTAGGCCCCAGCATTTT; abundance: .; v_gene: TRBV5-5; j_gene: TRBJ1-5; d_gene: TRBD1
CDR3aa: CASSDQGDINEQFF; CDR3nt: TGTGCCAGCAGTGACCAGGGGGATATCAATGAGCAGTTCTTC; abundance: .; v_gene: TRBV2; j_gene: TRBJ2-1; d_gene: TRBD1
CDR3aa: CAWSPKTSGGAETQYF; CDR3nt: TGTGCCTGGAGTCCAAAGACTAGCGGGGGGGCAGAGACCCAGTACTTC; abundance: .; v_gene: TRBV30; j_gene: TRBJ2-5; d_gene: TRBD2
CDR3aa: CASSRSTGRSPLHF; CDR3nt: TGCGCCAGCAGCCGCTCGACAGGGAGATCACCCCTCCACTTT; abundance: few; v_gene: TRBV5-1; j_gene: TRBJ1-6; d_gene: TRBD1
CDR3aa: CASILEGALGTEAFF; CDR3nt: TGTGCCAGCATCCTAGAAGGGGCCTTGGGAACTGAAGCTTTCTTT; abundance: .; v_gene: TRBV27; j_gene: TRBJ1-1; d_gene: .
CDR3aa: CASSSSLTSGYTDTQYF; CDR3nt: TGTGCCAGCAGCTCCTCGCTGACTAGCGGGTACACAGATACGCAGTATTTT; abundance: .; v_gene: TRBV7-9; j_gene: TRBJ2-3; d_gene: TRBD2
CDR3aa: CASLRVAKNIQYF; CDR3nt: TGTGCCAGCCTAAGAGTAGCCAAAAACATTCAGTACTTC; abundance: .; v_gene: TRBV9; j_gene: TRBJ2-4; d_gene: .
CDR3aa: CASRYRGGTSVETQYF; CDR3nt: TGTGCCAGCAGATACCGGGGGGGCACCTCGGTAGAGACCCAGTACTTC; abundance: .; v_gene: TRBV7-9; j_gene: TRBJ2-5; d_gene: TRBD2
CDR3aa: CASSQTSTGVPNTEAFF; CDR3nt: TGTGCCAGCAGCCAAACGTCGACAGGGGTCCCGAACACTGAAGCTTTCTTT; abundance: .; v_gene: TRBV4-2; j_gene: TRBJ1-1; d_gene: TRBD1
CDR3aa: CASSPYGTGIETQYF; CDR3nt: TGTGCCAGCAGCCCCTACGGGACAGGGATAGAGACCCAGTACTTC; abundance: .; v_gene: TRBV7-3; j_gene: TRBJ2-5; d_gene: TRBD1
CDR3aa: CASGPGLAGVDEQFF; CDR3nt: TGTGCCAGTGGACCGGGACTAGCGGGAGTCGATGAGCAGTTCTTC; abundance: .; v_gene: TRBV6-4; j_gene: TRBJ2-1; d_gene: TRBD2
CDR3aa: CASTQGAGQETQYF; CDR3nt: TGTGCCAGTACCCAGGGGGCCGGGCAAGAGACCCAGTACTTC; abundance: .; v_gene: TRBV11-3; j_gene: TRBJ2-5; d_gene: TRBD1
CDR3aa: CASSYGAANEKLFF; CDR3nt: TGTGCCAGCAGTTACGGGGCAGCCAATGAAAAACTGTTTTTT; abundance: .; v_gene: TRBV6-5; j_gene: TRBJ1-4; d_gene: .
CDR3aa: CASRGPEAKQETQYF; CDR3nt: TGTGCCAGCAGGGGTCCGGAGGCTAAACAAGAGACCCAGTACTTC; abundance: once; v_gene: TRBV2; j_gene: TRBJ2-5; d_gene: .
CDR3aa: CASSFPGWEKLFF; CDR3nt: TGTGCCAGCAGCTTCCCGGGGTGGGAAAAACTGTTTTTT; abundance: .; v_gene: TRBV7-9; j_gene: TRBJ1-4; d_gene: .
CDR3aa: CASSPGQGVSYEQYF; CDR3nt: TGCGCCAGCAGCCCGGGACAGGGGGTATCCTACGAGCAGTACTTC; abundance: .; v_gene: TRBV5-1; j_gene: TRBJ2-7; d_gene: TRBD1
CDR3aa: CASSPTSGRGGEQFF; CDR3nt: TGTGCCAGCAGCCCGACTAGCGGGAGGGGGGGTGAGCAGTTCTTC; abundance: .; v_gene: TRBV7-8; j_gene: TRBJ2-1; d_gene: TRBD2
CDR3aa: CASRDGWRDEQFF; CDR3nt: TGTGCCAGCAGGGACGGCTGGAGGGATGAGCAGTTCTTC; abundance: .; v_gene: TRBV6-6; j_gene: TRBJ2-1; d_gene: .
CDR3aa: CASSQTGQLNTEAFF; CDR3nt: TGTGCCAGCAGTCAAACGGGACAGCTGAACACTGAAGCTTTCTTT; abundance: .; v_gene: TRBV2; j_gene: TRBJ1-1; d_gene: TRBD1
CDR3aa: CASSLTGVGEKLFF; CDR3nt: TGTGCCAGCAGCCTGACAGGGGTTGGGGAAAAACTGTTTTTT; abundance: few; v_gene: TRBV28; j_gene: TRBJ1-4; d_gene: TRBD1
CDR3aa: CASSYGGVNSPLHF; CDR3nt: TGTGCCAGCAGTTACGGCGGGGTTAATTCACCCCTCCACTTT; abundance: .; v_gene: TRBV6-6; j_gene: TRBJ1-6; d_gene: .
CDR3aa: CASSVGGGGYEQYF; CDR3nt: TGTGCCAGCAGCGTAGGGGGAGGGGGCTACGAGCAGTACTTC; abundance: .; v_gene: TRBV9; j_gene: TRBJ2-7; d_gene: .
CDR3aa: CASSGGLPSNQPQHF; CDR3nt: TGTGCCAGCAGTGGGGGACTTCCTAGCAATCAGCCCCAGCATTTT; abundance: .; v_gene: TRBV6-1; j_gene: TRBJ1-5; d_gene: .
CDR3aa: CASSIIGQGDGYTF; CDR3nt: TGTGCCAGTAGTATAATCGGGCAGGGCGATGGCTACACCTTC; abundance: .; v_gene: TRBV19; j_gene: TRBJ1-2; d_gene: .
CDR3aa: CASSVDSGVAGGQETQYF; CDR3nt: TGTGCCAGCAGCGTAGATTCGGGAGTAGCGGGGGGACAAGAGACCCAGTACTTC; abundance: .; v_gene: TRBV9; j_gene: TRBJ2-5; d_gene: TRBD2
CDR3aa: CAWSQGEEAFF; CDR3nt: TGTGCCTGGAGTCAGGGGGAAGAAGCTTTCTTT; abundance: .; v_gene: TRBV30; j_gene: TRBJ1-1; d_gene: TRBD1
CDR3aa: CASSRGLAGGRETQYF; CDR3nt: TGTGCCAGCAGCAGAGGACTAGCGGGGGGGCGGGAGACCCAGTACTTC; abundance: .; v_gene: TRBV5-4; j_gene: TRBJ2-5; d_gene: TRBD2
CDR3aa: CASSEAGAETQYF; CDR3nt: TGTGCCAGCAGTGAGGCAGGGGCCGAGACCCAGTACTTC; abundance: .; v_gene: TRBV25-1; j_gene: TRBJ2-5; d_gene: .
CDR3aa: CASSRTGTLSSYEQYF; CDR3nt: TGTGCCAGCAGCCGGACCGGGACTTTGAGCTCCTACGAGCAGTACTTC; abundance: .; v_gene: TRBV7-6; j_gene: TRBJ2-7; d_gene: .
CDR3aa: CASSGGTGGDTQYF; CDR3nt: TGTGCCAGCAGTGGCGGGACAGGGGGCGATACGCAGTATTTT; abundance: .; v_gene: TRBV6-6; j_gene: TRBJ2-3; d_gene: TRBD1
CDR3aa: CSVVALNTIYF; CDR3nt: TGCAGCGTTGTAGCGCTAAACACCATATATTTT; abundance: .; v_gene: TRBV29-1; j_gene: TRBJ1-3; d_gene: .
CDR3aa: CASSEDPGGYGYTF; CDR3nt: TGTGCCAGCAGTGAAGATCCAGGGGGCTATGGCTACACCTTC; abundance: .; v_gene: TRBV6-1; j_gene: TRBJ1-2; d_gene: TRBD1
CDR3aa: CASSPLRTRGRGSYGYTF; CDR3nt: TGTGCCAGCAGTCCCTTGAGAACCAGGGGGCGCGGGTCCTATGGCTACACCTTC; abundance: .; v_gene: TRBV27; j_gene: TRBJ1-2; d_gene: TRBD1
CDR3aa: CASMRMYGANVLTF; CDR3nt: TGTGCCAGCATGAGGATGTATGGGGCCAACGTCCTGACTTTC; abundance: .; v_gene: TRBV6-6; j_gene: TRBJ2-6; d_gene: .
CDR3aa: CASSNQGSGQPQHF; CDR3nt: TGTGCCAGTAGTAACCAGGGGTCGGGTCAGCCCCAGCATTTT; abundance: .; v_gene: TRBV19; j_gene: TRBJ1-5; d_gene: .
CDR3aa: CASRTGIKHGYTF; CDR3nt: TGTGCCAGCAGAACAGGGATAAAGCATGGCTACACCTTC; abundance: .; v_gene: TRBV28; j_gene: TRBJ1-2; d_gene: .
CDR3aa: CASSQGRQGVTNEKLFF; CDR3nt: TGTGCCAGCAGCCAAGGCCGACAGGGTGTAACTAATGAAAAACTGTTTTTT; abundance: .; v_gene: TRBV14; j_gene: TRBJ1-4; d_gene: TRBD1
CDR3aa: CASSLGQGVGNEQFF; CDR3nt: TGCGCCAGCAGCTTGGGGCAGGGGGTTGGTAATGAGCAGTTCTTC; abundance: few; v_gene: TRBV5-1; j_gene: TRBJ2-1; d_gene: TRBD1
CDR3aa: CAWSGGGTHNQPQHF; CDR3nt: TGTGCCTGGAGTGGGGGCGGGACCCACAATCAGCCCCAGCATTTT; abundance: .; v_gene: TRBV30; j_gene: TRBJ1-5; d_gene: .
CDR3aa: CAWTPGTGRGTGELFF; CDR3nt: TGTGCCTGGACCCCCGGGACAGGTCGAGGTACCGGGGAGCTGTTTTTT; abundance: .; v_gene: TRBV30; j_gene: TRBJ2-2; d_gene: TRBD1
CDR3aa: CASSLSSGVNTGELFF; CDR3nt: TGTGCCAGCAGCTTGTCTAGCGGGGTGAACACCGGGGAGCTGTTTTTT; abundance: .; v_gene: TRBV7-9; j_gene: TRBJ2-2; d_gene: TRBD2
CDR3aa: CASSLRDRGNHEQFF; CDR3nt: TGTGCCAGCAGCTTGCGGGACAGGGGGAATCATGAGCAGTTCTTC; abundance: .; v_gene: TRBV5-4; j_gene: TRBJ2-1; d_gene: TRBD1
CDR3aa: CAWRESFNEKLFF; CDR3nt: TGTGCCTGGAGAGAAAGCTTTAATGAAAAACTGTTTTTT; abundance: .; v_gene: TRBV30; j_gene: TRBJ1-4; d_gene: .
CDR3aa: CASSDGDRAPEAFF; CDR3nt: TGTGCCAGCAGTGATGGGGACAGGGCCCCTGAAGCTTTCTTT; abundance: few; v_gene: TRBV6-6; j_gene: TRBJ1-1; d_gene: TRBD1
CDR3aa: CASSFPSTGGDIYEQYF; CDR3nt: TGTGCCAGCAGTTTTCCATCGACAGGGGGCGATATCTACGAGCAGTACTTC; abundance: .; v_gene: TRBV28; j_gene: TRBJ2-7; d_gene: TRBD1
CDR3aa: CASSVGVLGSGNTIYF; CDR3nt: TGTGCCAGCAGCGTAGGCGTCCTAGGCTCCGGAAACACCATATATTTT; abundance: .; v_gene: TRBV9; j_gene: TRBJ1-3; d_gene: .
CDR3aa: CASSLAGGSTDTQYF; CDR3nt: TGTGCCAGCAGCTTAGCGGGGGGATCTACAGATACGCAGTATTTT; abundance: .; v_gene: TRBV7-2; j_gene: TRBJ2-3; d_gene: .
CDR3aa: CASSATTVSGAFF; CDR3nt: TGTGCCAGCAGTGCTACCACTGTGAGTGGAGCTTTCTTT; abundance: .; v_gene: TRBV6-1; j_gene: TRBJ1-1; d_gene: .
CDR3aa: CASSQERQGKSEQFF; CDR3nt: TGCGCCAGCAGCCAAGAAAGACAGGGAAAGAGTGAGCAGTTCTTC; abundance: .; v_gene: TRBV4-1; j_gene: TRBJ2-1; d_gene: TRBD1
CDR3aa: CASTPGSNQPQHF; CDR3nt: TGTGCCAGTACCCCAGGAAGCAATCAGCCCCAGCATTTT; abundance: .; v_gene: TRBV19; j_gene: TRBJ1-5; d_gene: .
CDR3aa: CASSPTSAPNSPLHF; CDR3nt: TGTGCCAGCAGCCCTACCTCTGCGCCCAATTCACCCCTCCACTTT; abundance: once; v_gene: TRBV9; j_gene: TRBJ1-6; d_gene: .
CDR3aa: CASRSQASTEAFF; CDR3nt: TGTGCCAGCAGGTCACAGGCTTCCACTGAAGCTTTCTTT; abundance: .; v_gene: TRBV7-3; j_gene: TRBJ1-1; d_gene: .
CDR3aa: CASTELDRNQPQHF; CDR3nt: TGTGCCAGCACCGAATTGGACAGAAATCAGCCCCAGCATTTT; abundance: .; v_gene: TRBV2; j_gene: TRBJ1-5; d_gene: .